Each of the 13 T cell receptor beta chains below was sequenced from the same sample in a study of CD8+ T cells in alopecia areata. The sample's treatment: oral pan-JAK inhibitor, 5-10 mg twice daily. After isolation, RNA underwent reverse transcription to generate cDNA as the sequencing template. Sequencing used immunoSEQ multiplex PCR; TCRdb keeps in-frame clones, though not all of them. Altogether 150,000 to 200,000 clones are present, approximately 67% being singletons, with the ten largest covering under 1.5%. The source material was CD4+ T cells sorted from blood, sampled around week 50, from a patient treated with tofacitinib. These receptors originate from a human donor with alopecia areata.

This sequence joins TRBV30 and TRBJ1-2; 10 nucleotides match TRBD1. The CDR3 runs 13 residues. Germline CDR1 and CDR2: GTSNPN and SVGIG (reference sequence). With V trimmed by 5 bases and J by 2 bases, 2 bases remained unmatched. CDR3 DNA sequence: TGTGCCTGGGGGACAGGGGAAAACTATGGCTACACCTTC. Its protein product is CAWGTGENYGYTF.

Of note for this clone: Relative to the germline gene, one junction end is altered; a read error may explain this. The genes are TRBV30 and TRBJ2-5, with D possibly being TRBD2 (7 bases). The CDR3 contains 12 residues. The germline V gene encodes CDR1 GTSNPN and CDR2 SVGIG (reference sequence). CDR3 amino acids: CAGRGGSETQYF. CDR3 nucleotides: TGTGCCGGGAGGGGGGGGTCGGAGACCCAGTACTTC.

This clone has ten or more counts. The same CDR3 also results from other DNA sequences found in this sample. The V call is TRBV6-6, the J call TRBJ2-6; D is ambiguous. V was cut by 6 bases and J by 0 bases, with 3 bases left in between. This CDR3 spans 13 amino acids. Germline V lookup: CDR1 MNHNY, CDR2 SVGAGI (reference sequence). CDR3 sequence (DNA): TGTGCCAGCAGCGGCTCTGGGGCCAACGTCCTGACTTTC. It specifies CASSGSGANVLTF.

The chain links TRBV27 to TRBJ2-5; TRBD1 or TRBD2 may be the D gene (6 bases each). This CDR3 has 16 residues. The germline gives CDR1 MNHEY, CDR2 SMNVEV (reference sequence). The V and J ends lost 5 bases and 1 base respectively, with 17 bases between them. CDR3 region: CASSTRDSGAQETQYF. DNA for the CDR3: TGTGCCAGCAGTACCCGGGATTCGGGGGCCCAAGAGACCCAGTACTTC.

This chain uses TRBV30 with TRBJ1-4; 9 nucleotides line up with TRBD1. Unmatched junction bases numbered 10, after V lost 4 bases and J lost 4 bases. CDR1 and CDR2 from the germline V gene are GTSNPN and SVGIG (reference sequence). The CDR3 runs to 16 residues. The CDR3 region has the DNA TGTGCCTGGACTCCAGACAGGGGGGACGGTAATGAAAAACTGTTTTTT. This translates into CAWTPDRGDGNEKLFF.

The chain couples TRBV29-1 to TRBJ1-1, with a weak D call TRBD1 (6 bases). Germline CDR1 reads SQVTM; CDR2 reads ANQGSEA. V was cut by 5 bases and J by 4 bases, with 17 bases left in between. The CDR3 consists of 14 residues. The CDR3 region is CSVFIGGGRTEAFF. The CDR3 DNA sequence: TGCAGCGTTTTTATTGGGGGGGGCCGCACTGAAGCTTTCTTT.

This chain uses TRBV11-2 with TRBJ2-5; weak D call: TRBD1 (6 bases). This CDR3 has 13 amino acids. Trimming took off 3 bases at V and 4 bases at J, with 9 bases between the two ends. The germline CDR1 and CDR2 sequences are SGHAT and FQNNGV. CDR3 sequence: CASSFVQGETQYF. The CDR3 nucleotides read TGTGCCAGCAGCTTCGTACAGGGAGAGACCCAGTACTTC.

This chain uses TRBV27 with TRBJ1-4; D unresolved. Between the trimmed V and J ends, which lost 5 bases and 4 bases, there was a span of 14 bases. Germline CDR1 is MNHEY and CDR2 is SMNVEV (reference sequence). The CDR3 runs 15 residues. DNA of the CDR3: TGTGCCAGCAGTCGTGGCAGCTTGATTAATGAAAAACTGTTTTTT. Its protein is CASSRGSLINEKLFF. The full variable domain, its missing parts supplied by reference TRBV27 and TRBJ1-4, is EAQVTQNPRYLITVTGKKLTVTCSQNMNHEYMSWYRQDPGLGLRQIYYSMNVEVTDKGDVPEGYKVSRKEKRNFPLILESPSPNQTSLYFCASSRGSLINEKLFFGSGTQLSVL.

This clone was detected a few times. The chain combines TRBV5-1 with TRBJ1-2; D is ambiguous. Germline CDR1 and CDR2: SGHRS and YFSETQ. The CDR3 totals 12 residues. The ends were cut back, 1 base at V and 8 bases at J, with 9 bases in the middle. The CDR3 loop reads CASSLQAEGYTF. CDR3 DNA: TGCGCCAGCAGCTTGCAGGCGGAAGGCTACACCTTC.

The gene calls are TRBV2 and TRBJ1-2; 11 bases agree with TRBD1. V gave up 7 bases and J gave up 8 bases; unmatched junction bases: 6. The CDR3 length is 13 residues. The germline V gene has CDR1 SNHLY and CDR2 FYNNEI. The CDR3 coding sequence is TGTGCCAGCACCGGGACAGGGGGATCGGGCTACACCTTC. Its protein product is CASTGTGGSGYTF.

This clone was seen once. Here the CDR3 reads CASSNEQFF. CDR3 DNA: TGTGCCAGCTCCAATGAGCAGTTCTTC. The gene calls are TRBV2 and TRBJ2-1, with D unresolved. The CDR3 loop spans 9 amino acids. Germline V gives CDR1 SNHLY, CDR2 FYNNEI. The V end was cut by 8 bases, the J end by 6 bases, with 2 bases between. Together with reference TRBV2 and TRBJ2-1, the CDR3 gives the full variable domain: EPEVTQTPSHQVTQMGQEVILRCVPISNHLYFYWYRQILGQKVEFLVSFYNNEISEKSEIFDDQFSVERPDGSNFTLKIRSTKLEDSAMYFCASSNEQFFGPGTRLTVL.

This clone was detected only a few times. The V gene is TRBV6-1, the J gene TRBJ1-6; D unresolved. The CDR3 totals 15 residues. Germline CDR1 is MNHNS and CDR2 is SASEGT. The ends were cut back, 4 bases at V and 7 bases at J, with 14 bases in the middle. CDR3 sequence reads: CASSGGTTSNSPLHF. The CDR3, as DNA: TGTGCCAGCAGTGGAGGAACGACAAGCAATTCACCCCTCCACTTT.

The chain combines TRBV29-1 with TRBJ1-2, with D hard to call. The V gene lost 1 base and the J gene lost 8 bases, with 20 bases spanning the gap. This CDR3 has 15 residues. Germline V gives CDR1 SQVTM, CDR2 ANQGSEA. The CDR3 region is CSVEGGIDSPWGYTF. Here the CDR3 DNA reads TGCAGCGTTGAAGGGGGTATAGACTCACCATGGGGCTACACCTTC.